This TCR beta chain was recovered during a study of OX40 agonist ivuxolimab in advanced cancers. Germline lookup yields CDR1 SEHNR and CDR2 FQNEAQ (reference sequence). Trimming took 5 bases from V and 3 from J; bases not matched to a gene: 4. The CDR3 is 15 residues long. The repertoire was sequenced with immunoSEQ multiplex PCR; TCRdb's copy has only in-frame clones and lacks some. The sample lists approximately 32,000 clones, approximately 86% seen once, with roughly 50% in the top ten. This receptor was taken from an adult with an advanced solid tumor such as melanoma, head and neck, liver or kidney cancer. Sample: CD4+ or CD8+ T cells sorted from blood, taken in a trial of the OX40 agonist ivuxolimab. The chain employs TRBV7-9 and TRBJ2-3; TRBD2 agrees at 11 bases. The CDR3 protein is CASSISGGDTDTQYF. CDR3 bases: TGTGCCAGCAGCATTAGCGGGGGGGATACAGATACGCAGTATTTT. Supplemented by reference TRBV7-9 and TRBJ2-3, the full variable domain reads DTGVSQNPRHKITKRGQNVTFRCDPISEHNRLYWYRQTLGQGPEFLTYFQNEAQLEKSRLLSDRFSAERPKGSFSTLEIQRTEQGDSAMYLCASSISGGDTDTQYFGPGTRLTVL.